This T cell receptor beta chain comes out of a study of glioma-infiltrating T cells after dendritic cell vaccination. Assay used: immunoSEQ multiplex PCR; TCRdb lists only in-frame clones, some missing. The sample has under 35,000 clones; more than 90% are singletons. CDR3 length: 15 residues. V dropped 0 bases and J dropped 2 bases, with 9 bases sitting between them. The V gene's germline CDR1 is WNHNN and CDR2 SYGVQD (reference sequence). V gene TRBV10-1 combines with J gene TRBJ2-3; D remains unclear. The input for sequencing was blood, taken before dendritic cell vaccination. The receptor's source is a human donor with glioblastoma. CDR3 region: CASSESIVFTDTQYF. In DNA, the CDR3 is TGCGCCAGCAGTGAGTCGATAGTATTCACAGATACGCAGTATTTT.